A single sample gave rise to the 27 T cell receptor beta chains below, sequenced in a study of HIV-infected patients and healthy controls. MiXCR, run by TCRdb on the 5' RACE reads, gives a single entry per CDR3 protein. The table includes some 67,000 distinct CDR3 sequences, about a sixth detected once. The material sequenced was CD4+ T cells from blood. The origin of the receptors is a human donor in good health.

This clonotype has a count of ten or more. The V and J genes are TRBV20-1 and TRBJ1-5, with a weak D call TRBD1 (5 bases). V was shortened by 0 bases and J by 5 bases, with 11 bases between the two germline ends. This CDR3 spans 14 amino acids. Germline CDR1 is DFQATT and CDR2 is SNEGSKA (reference sequence). This CDR3 reads CSAREGAGDQPQHF. In DNA form, the CDR3 reads TGCAGTGCTAGAGAAGGGGCCGGAGATCAGCCCCAGCATTTT.

This clonotype was detected many times. The V and J genes are TRBV19 and TRBJ1-2; 7 bases agree with TRBD1. Trimming cost V 7 bases and J 8 bases; bases outside gene matches: 16. This CDR3 is built from 15 residues. Germline V gene data show CDR1 as LNHDA and CDR2 as SQIVND (reference sequence). CDR3 nucleotides: TGTGCCAGTAACCGACTCGAGACAGGGCCGGACGGCTACACCTTC. Translated: CASNRLETGPDGYTF.

Only a few counts were recorded for this clonotype. V gene TRBV7-2 combines with J gene TRBJ1-1; D possibly corresponds to TRBD1 (6 bases). V lost 5 bases to trimming and J lost 5 bases, with 18 bases between them. The CDR3 has 15 amino acids. Looked up from germline, CDR1 is SGHTA and CDR2 is FQGNSA. CDR3 sequence (DNA): TGTGCCAGCAGCCCTGGTACGGGACAAAAAACTGAAGCTTTCTTT. Translated: CASSPGTGQKTEAFF.

In this sample, this clonotype turned up a few times. The V call is TRBV6-1, the J call TRBJ2-7, with D perhaps TRBD2 (6 bases). The germline V gene has CDR1 MNHNS and CDR2 SASEGT. The CDR3 has 15 amino acids. V lost 4 bases to trimming and J lost 4 bases, with 17 bases between them. CDR3 in amino acids: CASSGDGAGSYEQYF. CDR3 DNA sequence: TGTGCCAGCAGTGGAGACGGCGCGGGAAGTTACGAGCAGTACTTC.

This clonotype was seen just once. The chain carries TRBV3-1 and TRBJ1-2, with D perhaps matching TRBD1 (5 bases). Germline CDR1 LGHDT, CDR2 YNNKEL (reference sequence). The V end was cut by 4 bases, the J end by 2 bases, with 8 bases between. The CDR3 contains 13 residues. In DNA, the CDR3 is TGTGCCAGCAGCCTTCCAGGGAACTATGGCTACACCTTC. Translation gives CASSLPGNYGYTF.

The V call is TRBV6-6, the J call TRBJ1-5, with a possible D match to TRBD1 (5 bases). The CDR3 covers 14 residues. V lost 7 bases, J lost 4 bases, and 14 bases lay in between. CDR1 is MNHNY, CDR2 SVGAGI, per germline (reference sequence). CDR3 sequence reads: CASTKVGGNQPQHF. In DNA form, the CDR3 reads TGTGCCAGCACCAAGGTCGGGGGGAATCAGCCCCAGCATTTT.

The chain employs TRBV20-1 and TRBJ2-7, with D unclear. Germline V gene sequence: CDR1 DFQATT, CDR2 SNEGSKA (reference sequence). CDR3 length: 15 residues. The ends were cut back, 7 bases at V and 1 base at J, with 20 bases in the middle. The CDR3 nucleotides read TGCAGTGTCAGTAGGAGTGGCGTCACGTCCTACGAGCAGTACTTC. Amino acid sequence: CSVSRSGVTSYEQYF.

This clonotype was seen at least ten times. V gene TRBV4-2 combines with J gene TRBJ1-2, with unresolved D. The CDR3 consists of 18 residues. Trimming took off 0 bases at V and 5 bases at J, with 22 bases between the two ends. The V gene's germline CDR1 is LGHNA and CDR2 YNFKEQ. The DNA for the CDR3 is TGTGCCAGCAGCCAAGAGTGGGGAGGCATCCCCACCGAGTATGGCTACACCTTC. Amino acids: CASSQEWGGIPTEYGYTF.

The chain combines TRBV24-1 with TRBJ1-5, with D possibly TRBD1 on 6 matching bases. There are 13 residues in the CDR3. Germline CDR1 is KGHDR and CDR2 is SFDVKD. The CDR3 DNA reads as TGTGCACCCAACAGAGGGGGAGGTCAGCCCCAGCATTTT. Protein product: CAPNRGGGQPQHF.

The chain links TRBV2 to TRBJ2-1; D is undetermined. CDR3 length: 13 residues. Trimming pared 6 bases from V and 4 bases from J, leaving 10 bases between. The germline V gene encodes CDR1 SNHLY and CDR2 FYNNEI. The CDR3 DNA reads TGTGCCAGCAGAAGTGAGGCGTACAATGAGCAGTTCTTC. Protein: CASRSEAYNEQFF.

V gene TRBV20-1 combines with J gene TRBJ2-7, with TRBD1 matching over 11 bases. The CDR3 length is 14 residues. V gave up 3 bases and J gave up 2 bases; unmatched junction bases: 3. Per germline, CDR1 DFQATT and CDR2 SNEGSKA (reference sequence). The CDR3 DNA is TGCAGTGCTAGGTGGGGACAGGGGGCCTACGAGCAGTACTTC. As protein: CSARWGQGAYEQYF.

This clonotype appeared a single time. The chain couples TRBV24-1 to TRBJ2-1, with unresolved D. Germline assignment: CDR1 KGHDR and CDR2 SFDVKD. Trimming took off 5 bases at V and 2 bases at J, with 9 bases between the two ends. The CDR3 sequence is 14 residues long. CDR3 loop: CATSGPPTYNEQFF. The CDR3, as DNA: TGTGCCACCAGTGGACCCCCGACCTACAATGAGCAGTTCTTC.

A few counts support this clonotype. The V call is TRBV7-2, the J call TRBJ2-1; TRBD1 aligns across 7 bases. The V gene's germline CDR1 is SGHTA and CDR2 FQGNSA. CDR3 size: 16 residues. Unmatched junction bases numbered 9, after V lost 5 bases and J lost 2 bases. CDR3 sequence: CASSPGDRVPYNEQFF. CDR3 DNA sequence: TGTGCCAGCAGCCCCGGCGACAGGGTACCCTACAATGAGCAGTTCTTC.

V is TRBV2 and J is TRBJ1-5; 7 bases agree with TRBD1. CDR1 is SNHLY and CDR2 is FYNNEI in the germline V gene. The CDR3 covers 16 residues. V shed 6 bases and J 7 bases; nucleotides not matched to a gene: 15. CDR3 amino acids: CASSARRDRVRQPQHF. The CDR3 DNA is TGTGCCAGCAGCGCTCGTCGAGACAGGGTTCGGCAGCCCCAGCATTTT.

This clonotype has just a few counts. The V gene is TRBV12-5, the J gene TRBJ2-7; the D is unclear. V dropped 6 bases and J dropped 1 base, with 10 bases sitting between them. Germline V gene lookup returns CDR1 LGHNT and CDR2 FRNRAP. This CDR3 has 13 residues. CDR3 sequence: CASGGPSSYEQYF. The CDR3 DNA sequence: TGTGCTAGTGGGGGTCCCAGTTCCTACGAGCAGTACTTC.

The chain uses TRBV20-1 and TRBJ2-5; 8 bases map to TRBD2. With 6 bases clipped from V and 2 bases from J, the junction kept 11 bases outside the gene matches. Per the germline V gene, CDR1 is DFQATT and CDR2 is SNEGSKA (reference sequence). CDR3 size: 15 residues. CDR3 sequence reads: CSADLWRGVQETQYF. The CDR3 bases are TGCAGTGCCGATCTATGGCGGGGGGTTCAAGAGACCCAGTACTTC.

This clonotype was detected a few times. The rearrangement joins TRBV27 to TRBJ1-5; D might be TRBD1 (6 bases). Looked up from germline, CDR1 is MNHEY and CDR2 is SMNVEV (reference sequence). This CDR3 region has 14 residues. Trimming removed 8 bases from V and 6 bases from J, with 17 bases in between. CDR3 bases: TGTGCCAGCGGCCGCAGGCAGGGGATTCAGCCCCAGCATTTT. As protein: CASGRRQGIQPQHF.

The chain combines TRBV20-1 with TRBJ2-5, with TRBD2 matching over 9 bases. Germline CDR1 reads DFQATT; CDR2 reads SNEGSKA (reference sequence). The CDR3 spans 14 residues. Germline trimming cut 3 bases from V and 4 bases from J; bases unmatched to any gene: 6. CDR3 sequence reads: CSARSLAGRETQYF. In nucleotides, the CDR3 is TGCAGTGCTAGGTCGCTAGCGGGGAGAGAGACCCAGTACTTC.

This clonotype occurred many times. V is TRBV7-2 and J is TRBJ2-1; D remains ambiguous. Germline lookup yields CDR1 SGHTA and CDR2 FQGNSA. CDR3 length equals 12 residues. The V gene lost 2 bases and the J gene lost 7 bases, with 6 bases spanning the gap. The CDR3 sequence is CASSLTRNEQFF. In DNA form, the CDR3 reads TGTGCCAGCAGCTTAACCCGAAATGAGCAGTTCTTC. The full variable domain, its missing parts supplied by reference TRBV7-2 and TRBJ2-1, is GAGVSQSPSNKVTEKGKDVELRCDPISGHTALYWYRQSLGQGLEFLIYFQGNSAPDKSGLPSDRFSAERTGGSVSTLTIQRTQQEDSAVYLCASSLTRNEQFFGPGTRLTVL.

The V call is TRBV5-1, the J call TRBJ2-3, with 10 bases lining up with TRBD2. The ends lost 0 bases at V and 2 bases at J; junction bases unmatched: 6. Germline values: CDR1 SGHRS, CDR2 YFSETQ. The CDR3 consists of 17 residues. CDR3 nucleotide sequence: TGCGCCAGCAGCTTGGGACTAGCGGGCGCACCCACAGATACGCAGTATTTT. Translated, it gives CASSLGLAGAPTDTQYF.

The chain recombines TRBV12-3 or TRBV12-4 with TRBJ1-1; D is perhaps TRBD1 (5 bases). The CDR3 covers 14 residues. V gave up 5 bases and J gave up 4 bases, with 14 bases separating them. The CDR3 nucleotides read TGTGCCAGCAGTGAGGGACCGTCGAGCACTGAAGCTTTCTTT. Protein sequence: CASSEGPSSTEAFF.

The sample holds a few counts of this clonotype. This chain uses TRBV7-2 with TRBJ2-1, with TRBD2 identical over 10 bases. The CDR3 has 16 amino acids. The V gene end was trimmed by 1 base and the J gene end by 7 bases; junction bases not matched to a gene: 7. The V gene's germline CDR1 is SGHTA and CDR2 FQGNSA. The CDR3 loop is CASSLESGRAGNEQFF. CDR3 nucleotides: TGTGCCAGCAGCTTAGAGAGCGGGAGGGCGGGGAATGAGCAGTTCTTC.

This clonotype was found a few times. The chain couples TRBV14 to TRBJ1-2; D remains ambiguous. This CDR3 comprises 14 residues. The V end lost 1 base, the J end lost 4 bases, and 10 bases lay between the germline ends. Germline CDR1 reads SGHDN; CDR2 reads FVKESK. The CDR3, as DNA: TGTGCCAGCAGCCAAGGTTTAGGACTCTATGGCTACACCTTC. As protein: CASSQGLGLYGYTF.

This clonotype has more than one count but fewer than ten. The V and J genes are TRBV10-2 and TRBJ1-2, with 10 nucleotides matching TRBD1. The V gene end was trimmed by 4 bases and the J gene end by 4 bases; junction bases not matched to a gene: 9. CDR3 length equals 16 residues. Per the germline V gene, CDR1 is WSHSY and CDR2 is SAAADI. The CDR3 nucleotides read TGCGCCAGCAGTGGCCGTCAGGACAGGGGGACCTATGGCTACACCTTC. Translated: CASSGRQDRGTYGYTF.

This clonotype was counted a few times. This chain links TRBV3-1 with TRBJ1-1; TRBD1 matches 9 bases. The CDR3 spans 15 residues. V gave up 3 bases and J gave up 5 bases; unmatched junction bases: 7. Germline assignment: CDR1 LGHDT and CDR2 YNNKEL (reference sequence). Written as DNA, the CDR3 is TGTGCCAGCAGCCAGTGGGACAGGGATCGAACTGAAGCTTTCTTT. It is translated as CASSQWDRDRTEAFF.

The CDR3 DNA is TGCAGCTGTGGGGGGGACGGGACCTACGAGCAGTACTTC. As protein: CSCGGDGTYEQYF. This rearrangement joins TRBV29-1 to TRBJ2-7, with 7 bases fitting TRBD2. CDR1 and CDR2 from the germline V gene are SQVTM and ANQGSEA. The CDR3 loop spans 13 amino acids. Unmatched junction bases numbered 9, after V lost 8 bases and J lost 2 bases.

Regarding this clonotype: An end of the junction differs from the germline gene, which may be a read error. The chain is built from TRBV29-1 and TRBJ1-2; D remains ambiguous. Germline assignment: CDR1 SQVTM and CDR2 ANQGSEA. This CDR3 comprises 13 residues. The CDR3 loop is CSVGRRSNYGYSF. The CDR3 nucleotides read TGCAGCGTTGGGAGGCGGAGCAACTATGGCTACAGCTTC.